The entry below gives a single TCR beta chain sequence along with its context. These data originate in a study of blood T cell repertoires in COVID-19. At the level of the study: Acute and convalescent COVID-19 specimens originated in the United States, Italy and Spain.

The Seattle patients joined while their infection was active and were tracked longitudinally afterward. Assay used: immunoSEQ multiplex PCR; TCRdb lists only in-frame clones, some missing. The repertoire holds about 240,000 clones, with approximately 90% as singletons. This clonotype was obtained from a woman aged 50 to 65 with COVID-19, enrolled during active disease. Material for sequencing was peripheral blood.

The CDR3 reads CASTGVNYGYTF. The CDR3 coding sequence is TGTGCCAGCACCGGAGTTAACTATGGCTACACCTTC. V and J are TRBV6-5 and TRBJ1-2; D ambiguous. In germline, CDR1 is MNHEY, CDR2 SVGAGI. V lost 7 bases, J lost 1 base, and 7 bases lay in between. This CDR3 spans 12 amino acids.